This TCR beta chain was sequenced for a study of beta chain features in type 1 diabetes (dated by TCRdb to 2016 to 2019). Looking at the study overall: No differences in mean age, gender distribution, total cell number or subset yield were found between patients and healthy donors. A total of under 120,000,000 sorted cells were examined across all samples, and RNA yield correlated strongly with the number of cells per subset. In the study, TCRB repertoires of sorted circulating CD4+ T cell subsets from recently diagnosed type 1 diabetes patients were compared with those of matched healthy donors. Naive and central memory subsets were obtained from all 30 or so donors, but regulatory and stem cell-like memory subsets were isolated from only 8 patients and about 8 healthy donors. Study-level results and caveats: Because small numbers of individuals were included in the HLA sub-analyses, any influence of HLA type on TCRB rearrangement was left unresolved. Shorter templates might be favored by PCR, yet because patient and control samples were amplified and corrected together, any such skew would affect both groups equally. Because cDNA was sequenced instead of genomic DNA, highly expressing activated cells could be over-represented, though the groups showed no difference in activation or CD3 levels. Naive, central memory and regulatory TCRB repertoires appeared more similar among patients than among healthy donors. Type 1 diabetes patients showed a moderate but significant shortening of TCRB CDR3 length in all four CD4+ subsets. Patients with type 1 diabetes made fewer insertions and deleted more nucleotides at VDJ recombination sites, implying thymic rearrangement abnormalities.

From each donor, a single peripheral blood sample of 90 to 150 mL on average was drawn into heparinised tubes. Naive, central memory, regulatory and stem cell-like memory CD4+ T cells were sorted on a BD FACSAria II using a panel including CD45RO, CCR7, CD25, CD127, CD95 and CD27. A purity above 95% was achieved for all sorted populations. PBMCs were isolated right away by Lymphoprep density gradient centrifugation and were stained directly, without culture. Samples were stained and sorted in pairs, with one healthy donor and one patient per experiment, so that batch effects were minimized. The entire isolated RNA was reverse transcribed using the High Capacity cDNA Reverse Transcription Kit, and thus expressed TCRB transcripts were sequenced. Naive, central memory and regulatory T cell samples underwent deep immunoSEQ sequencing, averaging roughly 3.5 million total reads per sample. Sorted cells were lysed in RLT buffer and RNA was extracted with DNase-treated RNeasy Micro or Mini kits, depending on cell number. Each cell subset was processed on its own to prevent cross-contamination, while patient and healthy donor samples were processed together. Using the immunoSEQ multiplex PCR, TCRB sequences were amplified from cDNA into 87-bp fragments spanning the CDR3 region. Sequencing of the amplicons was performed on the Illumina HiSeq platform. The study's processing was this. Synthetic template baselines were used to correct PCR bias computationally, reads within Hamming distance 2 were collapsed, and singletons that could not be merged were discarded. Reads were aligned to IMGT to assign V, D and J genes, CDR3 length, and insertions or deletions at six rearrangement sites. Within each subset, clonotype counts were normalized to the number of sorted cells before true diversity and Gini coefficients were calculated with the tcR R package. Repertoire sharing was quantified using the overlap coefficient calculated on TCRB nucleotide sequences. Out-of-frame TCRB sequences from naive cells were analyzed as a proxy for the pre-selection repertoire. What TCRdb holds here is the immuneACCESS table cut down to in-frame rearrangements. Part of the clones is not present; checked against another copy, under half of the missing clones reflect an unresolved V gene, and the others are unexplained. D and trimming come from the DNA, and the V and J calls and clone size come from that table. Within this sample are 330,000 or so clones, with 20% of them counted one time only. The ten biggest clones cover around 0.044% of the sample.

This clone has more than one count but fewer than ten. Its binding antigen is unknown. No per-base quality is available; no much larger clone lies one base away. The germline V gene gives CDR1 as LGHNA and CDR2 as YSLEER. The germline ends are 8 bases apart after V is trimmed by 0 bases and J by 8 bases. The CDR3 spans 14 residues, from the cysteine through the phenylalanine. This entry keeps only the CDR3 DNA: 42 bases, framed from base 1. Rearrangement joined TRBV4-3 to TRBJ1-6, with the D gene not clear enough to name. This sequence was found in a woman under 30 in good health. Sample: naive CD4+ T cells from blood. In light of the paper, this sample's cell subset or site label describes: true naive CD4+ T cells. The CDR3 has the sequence CASSQDDGDSPLHF. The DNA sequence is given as TGCGCCAGCAGCCAAGATGACGGGGATTCACCCCTCCACTTT.